This is a list of T cell receptor beta chains from one sample in a study of cytomegalovirus exposure and HLA in healthy donors. The assay was immunoSEQ multiplex PCR, and TCRdb's table has in-frame clones only and misses some. The sample shows about 58,000 clones, and more than 2% sits with its ten largest clones. The specimen was PBMCs. The receptors come from a woman under 30 in good health and CMV-seronegative. CDR3s include the opening cysteine and the closing phenylalanine or tryptophan. The D gene is left open where the match is weak.

d_call: TRBD1; j_call: TRBJ2-1; v_call: TRBV29-1; cdr3_aa: CSVPIPGTGFYNEQFF; cdr3_nt: TGCAGCGTTCCGATCCCGGGGACAGGGTTCTACAATGAGCAGTTCTTC
d_call: -; j_call: TRBJ1-6; v_call: TRBV10-2; cdr3_aa: CATGQRENSPLHF; cdr3_nt: TGCGCCACCGGACAGCGGGAGAATTCACCCCTCCACTTT
d_call: -; j_call: TRBJ1-1; v_call: TRBV5-1; cdr3_aa: CASRQSEYTEAFF; cdr3_nt: TGCGCCAGCCGACAGTCGGAGTACACTGAAGCTTTCTTT
d_call: TRBD1; j_call: TRBJ1-2; v_call: TRBV5-1; cdr3_aa: CASSPLSTGTGPIGGYTF; cdr3_nt: TGCGCCAGCAGCCCCTTATCAACCGGGACAGGGCCTATTGGTGGCTACACCTTC
d_call: -; j_call: TRBJ1-1; v_call: TRBV5-4; cdr3_aa: CASSLAGQMNTEAFF; cdr3_nt: TGTGCCAGCAGCTTGGCCGGACAGATGAACACTGAAGCTTTCTTT
d_call: -; j_call: TRBJ1-1; v_call: TRBV7-8; cdr3_aa: CASSLGDRLNTEAFF; cdr3_nt: TGTGCCAGCAGCTTAGGTGACAGATTGAACACTGAAGCTTTCTTT
d_call: -; j_call: TRBJ1-2; v_call: TRBV5-1; cdr3_aa: CASSLGGANLNYGYTF; cdr3_nt: TGCGCCAGCAGCTTGGGAGGCGCGAACCTTAACTATGGCTACACCTTC
d_call: -; j_call: TRBJ1-5; v_call: TRBV7-2; cdr3_aa: CASSSTLAQPQHF; cdr3_nt: TGTGCCAGCAGCTCGACCTTAGCCCAGCCCCAGCATTTT
d_call: TRBD1; j_call: TRBJ1-5; v_call: TRBV18; cdr3_aa: CASSPPGRGNQPQHF; cdr3_nt: TGTGCCAGCTCACCACCGGGCAGGGGGAATCAGCCCCAGCATTTT
d_call: -; j_call: TRBJ1-3; v_call: TRBV19; cdr3_aa: CASSIVADSGNTIYF; cdr3_nt: TGTGCCAGTAGTATAGTGGCGGACTCTGGAAACACCATATATTTT
d_call: -; j_call: TRBJ1-4; v_call: TRBV9; cdr3_aa: CASSGGDQGNPNEKLFF; cdr3_nt: TGTGCCAGCAGCGGGGGAGACCAGGGGAACCCTAATGAAAAACTGTTTTTT